The clone carrying this T cell receptor beta chain was seen just once. The CDR3 is 15 amino acids. The V gene's germline CDR1 is SSHAT and CDR2 FNYEAQ (reference sequence). V was clipped by 1 base and J by 2 bases, with 9 bases between them. The authors' processing: With immunoSEQ giving junction-only sequences and no quality scores, filtering differed. Sequencing was performed with immunoSEQ multiplex PCR; in TCRdb, only in-frame clones are kept and a portion is missing. The V and J calls and clone size were taken over from that table, and D and trimming were inferred from the DNA. This table has about 230,000 clones, over 50% appearing once. The entry originates in a study of shared clonotypes between healthy human individuals.

The chain joins TRBV7-7 to TRBJ2-1, with D hard to call. Sequencing used memory CD4+ T cells sorted from blood. Noted subset: CD45RA-negative fraction. The clonotype comes from a man in his thirties or forties in good health. CDR3 coding DNA: TGTGCCAGCAGCTTAGGGCTAGGGACCTACAATGAGCAGTTCTTC. It codes for CASSLGLGTYNEQFF.